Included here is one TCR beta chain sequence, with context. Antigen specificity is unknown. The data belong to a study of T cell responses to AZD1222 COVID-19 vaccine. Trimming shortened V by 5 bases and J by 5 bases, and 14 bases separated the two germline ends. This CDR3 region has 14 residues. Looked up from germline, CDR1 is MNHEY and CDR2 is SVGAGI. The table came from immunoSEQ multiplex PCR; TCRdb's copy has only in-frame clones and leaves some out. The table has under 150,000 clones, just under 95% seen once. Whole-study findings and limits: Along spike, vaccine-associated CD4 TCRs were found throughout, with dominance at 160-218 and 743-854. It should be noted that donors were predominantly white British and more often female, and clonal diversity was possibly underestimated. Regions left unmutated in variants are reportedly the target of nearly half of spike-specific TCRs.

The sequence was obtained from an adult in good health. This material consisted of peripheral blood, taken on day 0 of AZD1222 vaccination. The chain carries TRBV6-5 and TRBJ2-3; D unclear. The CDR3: CASSPRGSGDTQYF. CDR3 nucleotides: TGTGCCAGCAGTCCCCGAGGTAGTGGAGATACGCAGTATTTT.